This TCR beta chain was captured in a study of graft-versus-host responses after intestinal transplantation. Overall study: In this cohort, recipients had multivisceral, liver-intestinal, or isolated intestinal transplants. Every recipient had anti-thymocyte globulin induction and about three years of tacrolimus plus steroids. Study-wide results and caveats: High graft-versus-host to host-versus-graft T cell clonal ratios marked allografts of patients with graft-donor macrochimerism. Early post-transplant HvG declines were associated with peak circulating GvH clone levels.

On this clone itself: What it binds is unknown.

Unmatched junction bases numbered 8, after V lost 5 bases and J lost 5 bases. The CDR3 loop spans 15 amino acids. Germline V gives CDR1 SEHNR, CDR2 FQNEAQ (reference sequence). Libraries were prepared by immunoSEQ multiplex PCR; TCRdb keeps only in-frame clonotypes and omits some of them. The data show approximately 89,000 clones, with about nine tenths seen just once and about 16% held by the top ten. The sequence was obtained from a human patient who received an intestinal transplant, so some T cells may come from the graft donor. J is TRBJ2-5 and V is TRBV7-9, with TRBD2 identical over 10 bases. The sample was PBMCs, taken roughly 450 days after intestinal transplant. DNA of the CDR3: TGTGCCAGCAGCCCGCTAGCGGGGGTTGGGGAGACCCAGTACTTC. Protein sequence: CASSPLAGVGETQYF.